This TCR beta chain was retrieved from a study of breast tumors, draining lymph nodes, adjacent tissues. The V and J ends lost 6 bases and 10 bases respectively, with 13 bases between them. The CDR3 sequence is 11 residues long. Germline lookup yields CDR1 MDHEN and CDR2 SYDVKM. One entry per CDR3 protein results from TCRdb running MiXCR on the multiplex PCR reads. Of about 21,000 distinct CDR3 sequences in the sample, about 41% are singletons; the top ten hold about 24%. J is TRBJ2-7 and V is TRBV28; a possible D gene is TRBD2 (5 bases). The sample was breast tumor tissue. This clonotype originated in a female donor with breast cancer. Some clones in this sample may be carry-over from other donors' samples. The CDR3 DNA reads TGTGCCAGCAGGGCGAGGACGGGACAGTACTTC. Translated: CASRARTGQYF.